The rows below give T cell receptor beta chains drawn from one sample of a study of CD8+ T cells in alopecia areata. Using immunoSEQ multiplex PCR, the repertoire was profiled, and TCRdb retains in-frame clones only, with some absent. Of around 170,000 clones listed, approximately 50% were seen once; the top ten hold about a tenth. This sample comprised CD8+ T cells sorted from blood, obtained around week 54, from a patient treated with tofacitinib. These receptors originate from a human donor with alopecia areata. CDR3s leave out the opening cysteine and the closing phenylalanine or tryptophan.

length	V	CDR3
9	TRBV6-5	ASRTGEKLF
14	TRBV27	ASSPSTGSESYEQY
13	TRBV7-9	ASSYGLAGANEQF
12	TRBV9	ASSGGQGNYEQY
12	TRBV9	ASSVGSSGTEAF
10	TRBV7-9	ASRGNVDTQY
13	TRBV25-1	ASSWDRGGLETQY
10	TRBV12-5	ASGLSPGELF
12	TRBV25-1	ASSEQHSTNEQF
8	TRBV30	AWSRVGYT
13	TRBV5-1	ASSLGWQRNTEAF
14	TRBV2	ASIQQGRENYNEQF
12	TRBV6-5	ASSYLPGNTEAF
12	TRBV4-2	ASSQIQENTEAF
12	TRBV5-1	ASRQGRGSYEQY
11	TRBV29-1	SVLYPLSYEQY
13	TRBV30	AWKAARTGFSEQY
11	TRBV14	ASSFSISYEQY
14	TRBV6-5	ASSYSMAGIQETQY
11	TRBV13	ASSRQGDQPQH
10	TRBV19	ASSQGAPSYT
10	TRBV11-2	ASSFSLNEQF
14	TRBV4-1	ASSQGSSGGNNEQF
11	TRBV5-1	ASSLEGSREQF
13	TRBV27	ASRPTGVSPSEQY
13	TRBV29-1	SVEELTASSYEQY
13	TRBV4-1	ASSQDRGGYNEQF
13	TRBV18	ASSPRGQGAGTQY
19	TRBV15	ATSNPGPPSGGPSSYNEQF
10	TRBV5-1	ASRGDPGGEY
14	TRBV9	ASSVGWTAMNTEAF
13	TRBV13	ASSDTGTDQETQY
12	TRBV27	ASSLAGPNYGYT
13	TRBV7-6	ASSPLDGSSYEQY
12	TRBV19	ASSGTLGGNEQF
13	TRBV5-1	ASSSQQGLYDEQY
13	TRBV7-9	ASSPGAGPRREQY
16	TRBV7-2	ASSLKRRSGGHTDTQY
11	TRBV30	ACSGGGTDTQY
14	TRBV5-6	ASSLRSGTGGETQY
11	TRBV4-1	ASSQPSTDTQY
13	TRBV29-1	SVPGTGGARTEAF
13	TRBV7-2	ASSLAIKAAQPQH
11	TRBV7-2	ASSLDSYQPQH
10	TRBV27	ASSSYTDTQY
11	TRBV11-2	ASSPGLAYEQY
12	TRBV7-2	ASSQRSGYNEQF
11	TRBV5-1	ASSSTASYEQY